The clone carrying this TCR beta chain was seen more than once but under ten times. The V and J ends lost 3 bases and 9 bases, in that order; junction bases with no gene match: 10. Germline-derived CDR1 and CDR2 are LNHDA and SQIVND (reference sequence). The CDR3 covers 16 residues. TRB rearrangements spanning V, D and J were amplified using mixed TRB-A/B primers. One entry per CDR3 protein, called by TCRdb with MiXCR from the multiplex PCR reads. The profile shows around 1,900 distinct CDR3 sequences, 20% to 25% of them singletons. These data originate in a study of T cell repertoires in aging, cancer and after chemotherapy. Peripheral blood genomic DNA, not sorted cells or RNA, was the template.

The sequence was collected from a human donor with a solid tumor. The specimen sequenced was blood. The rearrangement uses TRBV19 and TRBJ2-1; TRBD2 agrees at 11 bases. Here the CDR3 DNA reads TGTGCCAGTAGTATTGGTAGCGGGAGGGCCTGGGTTGAGCAGTTCTTC. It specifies CASSIGSGRAWVEQFF. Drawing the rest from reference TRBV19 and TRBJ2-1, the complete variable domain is DGGITQSPKYLFRKEGQNVTLSCEQNLNHDAMYWYRQDPGQGLRLIYYSQIVNDFQKGDIAEGYSVSREKKESFPLTVTSAQKNPTAFYLCASSIGSGRAWVEQFFGPGTRLTVL.